These 16 T cell receptor beta chains came from one sample sequenced in a study of blood T cell repertoires in COVID-19. TCRdb keeps only in-frame clones here, not all; method: immunoSEQ multiplex PCR. The sample has 650,000 to 800,000 clones, 80% to 90% seen once. The sequenced sample was peripheral blood. These receptors originate from a woman in her late teens or twenties with acute or convalescent COVID-19.

The V call is TRBV3-1 (or the pseudogene TRBV3-2), the J call TRBJ2-1, with 9 bases identical to TRBD2. The V gene end was trimmed by 3 bases and the J gene end by 7 bases; junction bases not matched to a gene: 10. The germline gives CDR1 LGHDT, CDR2 YNNKEL (reference sequence). This CDR3 comprises 16 residues. The DNA for the CDR3 is TGTGCCAGCAGCCAGCCAGGGAGCGGGGGGCCGAATGAGCAGTTCTTC. Translation gives CASSQPGSGGPNEQFF.

The chain recombines TRBV6-2 or TRBV6-3 with TRBJ1-1, with D possibly being TRBD1 (6 bases). This CDR3 region has 13 residues. Germline assignment: CDR1 MNHEY and CDR2 SVGEGT. With 4 bases removed from V and 3 bases from J, the gap between germline ends came to 9 bases. CDR3 protein: CASSFGQYTEAFF. The CDR3 DNA reads TGTGCCAGCAGTTTCGGACAGTACACTGAAGCTTTCTTT.

A remark on this clone: One end of the junction does not line up with germline, which may come from a read error. The same CDR3 arises from other DNA sequences in this sample as well. The V call is TRBV19, the J call TRBJ2-7, with TRBD1 matching over 11 bases. The CDR3 contains 15 residues. CDR1 LNHDA and CDR2 SQIVND come from the germline V gene (reference sequence). The CDR3 loop is CASSLRGTGGYEQYF. CDR3 in DNA: TGTGCCAGTAGCCTGAGGGGGACAGGGGGGTACGAGCAGTATTTC. The full variable domain, its missing parts supplied by reference TRBV19 and TRBJ2-7, is DGGITQSPKYLFRKEGQNVTLSCEQNLNHDAMYWYRQDPGQGLRLIYYSQIVNDFQKGDIAEGYSVSREKKESFPLTVTSAQKNPTAFYLCASSLRGTGGYEQYFGPGTRLTVT.

The chain has TRBV12-3 or TRBV12-4 and TRBJ1-5; D not certain. Trimming took 2 bases from V and 7 from J, leaving 9 bases between them. This CDR3 spans 13 amino acids. CDR3: CASSLTSSQPQHF. The CDR3 coding sequence is TGTGCCAGCAGTTTAACCTCGAGCCAGCCCCAGCATTTT.

The CDR3 reads CASSVGTGGFFGELFF. DNA of the CDR3: TGTGCCAGCAGCGTGGGGACAGGGGGCTTTTTCGGGGAGCTGTTTTTT. The chain couples TRBV9 to TRBJ2-2; 12 bases are a match to TRBD1. Germline CDR1 SGDLS, CDR2 YYNGEE. The CDR3 covers 16 residues. The ends lost 2 bases at V and 7 bases at J; junction bases unmatched: 6.

The chain has TRBV11-2 and TRBJ2-3; tentative D call: TRBD2 (7 bases). V was cut by 3 bases and J by 2 bases, with 15 bases left in between. The CDR3 is made up of 16 amino acids. Germline loops: CDR1 SGHAT, CDR2 FQNNGV. The CDR3 loop is CASSFGGGDYTDTQYF. For the CDR3, the DNA is TGTGCCAGCAGCTTCGGAGGGGGGGACTACACAGATACGCAGTATTTT. The full variable domain, completed using reference TRBV11-2 and TRBJ2-3, is EAGVAQSPRYKIIEKRQSVAFWCNPISGHATLYWYQQILGQGPKLLIQFQNNGVVDDSQLPKDRFSAERLKGVDSTLKIQPAKLEDSAVYLCASSFGGGDYTDTQYFGPGTRLTVL.

The chain carries TRBV6-5 and TRBJ2-7; weak D call: TRBD2 (6 bases). The CDR3 extends over 14 amino acids. Germline CDR1 reads MNHEY; CDR2 reads SVGAGI. Trimming stripped 6 bases from V and 0 bases from J, with 12 bases between. This CDR3 is CASRFPGLSYEQYF. The DNA of the CDR3 is TGTGCCAGCAGGTTCCCGGGACTCTCCTACGAGCAGTACTTC.

The gene calls are TRBV14 and TRBJ1-3; a possible D gene is TRBD1 (5 bases). In germline, CDR1 is SGHDN, CDR2 FVKESK. The V gene lost 3 bases and the J gene lost 2 bases, with 11 bases spanning the gap. The CDR3 runs 15 residues. The CDR3 nucleotides are TGTGCCAGCAGCCATTGGGGAGGGGCTGGAAACACCATATATTTT. It specifies CASSHWGGAGNTIYF.

The chain uses TRBV9 and TRBJ2-7; D perhaps matches TRBD1 (7 bases). Trimming took 3 bases from V and 0 from J, leaving 16 bases between them. The CDR3 is 16 amino acids. Germline values: CDR1 SGDLS, CDR2 YYNGEE. The CDR3 region is CASSASGGLASYEQYF. As DNA, the CDR3 is TGTGCCAGCAGCGCCTCAGGGGGACTGGCCTCCTACGAGCAGTACTTC.

The V call is TRBV19, the J call TRBJ1-5; D is possibly TRBD1 (6 bases). This CDR3 region has 14 residues. Germline V lookup: CDR1 LNHDA, CDR2 SQIVND (reference sequence). V was clipped by 2 bases and J by 7 bases, with 12 bases between them. CDR3 in DNA: TGTGCCAGTAGTATATTGGGGGCAGGACAGCCCCAGCATTTT. Amino acids: CASSILGAGQPQHF.

In DNA form, the CDR3 reads TGTGCCAGCTCACGCACAGAATCCTACGAGCAGTACTTC. Amino acids: CASSRTESYEQYF. The chain joins TRBV18 to TRBJ2-7; D not certain. The CDR3 sequence is 13 residues long. V gave up 4 bases and J gave up 1 base, with 8 bases separating them. The V gene's germline CDR1 is KGHSH and CDR2 LQKENI. The entire variable domain, with the rest obtained from reference TRBV18 and TRBJ2-7, is as follows: NAGVMQNPRHLVRRRGQEARLRCSPMKGHSHVYWYRQLPEEGLKFMVYLQKENIIDESGMPKERFSAEFPKEGPSILRIQQVVRGDSAAYFCASSRTESYEQYFGPGTRLTVT.

The V and J genes are TRBV11-2 and TRBJ2-7, with TRBD2 as a possible D gene (6 bases). Germline V gives CDR1 SGHAT, CDR2 FQNNGV. The V and J ends lost 3 bases and 5 bases respectively, with 14 bases between them. This CDR3 spans 14 amino acids. The CDR3 sequence is CASSLRGYEDEQYF. The DNA for the CDR3 is TGTGCCAGCAGCTTGCGGGGATATGAAGACGAGCAGTACTTC.

This sequence joins TRBV27 and TRBJ1-6; no reliable D call. Germline V gene sequence: CDR1 MNHEY, CDR2 SMNVEV (reference sequence). The length of the CDR3 is 17 residues. V shed 6 bases and J shed 7 bases, with 22 bases lying between them. CDR3: CASRLSRVSRRNSPLHF. As DNA, the CDR3 is TGTGCCAGCAGACTCTCCCGGGTCTCCCGTAGAAATTCACCCCTCCACTTT.

The V and J genes are TRBV25-1 and TRBJ2-7, with a weak D call TRBD1 (5 bases). The CDR3 contains 16 residues. V was shortened by 4 bases and J by 0 bases, with 16 bases between the two germline ends. From germline, CDR1 is MGHDK and CDR2 SYGVNS. The CDR3 spells CASSARTRLLSYEQYF. The CDR3 coding sequence is TGTGCCAGCAGTGCCAGGACAAGACTCCTCTCCTACGAGCAGTACTTC.

The gene calls are TRBV7-6 and TRBJ1-5, with D possibly matching TRBD1 (5 bases). The CDR3 runs to 16 residues. Germline V gene sequence: CDR1 SGHVS, CDR2 FNYEAQ. The V gene lost 5 bases and the J gene lost 0 bases, with 14 bases spanning the gap. In DNA, the CDR3 is TGTGCCAGCAGCCATCTCTGGGGGGTTAGCAATCAGCCCCAGCATTTT. This encodes CASSHLWGVSNQPQHF. Full variable domain (remainder filled in from reference TRBV7-6 and TRBJ1-5): GAGVSQSPRYKVTKRGQDVALRCDPISGHVSLYWYRQALGQGPEFLTYFNYEAQQDKSGLPNDRFSAERPEGSISTLTIQRTEQRDSAMYRCASSHLWGVSNQPQHFGDGTRLSIL.

The chain is built from TRBV4-1 and TRBJ2-1, with unresolved D. CDR1 is MGHRA, CDR2 YSYEKL, per germline. The CDR3 loop spans 13 amino acids. The germline V and J ends were trimmed by 5 bases and 7 bases, with 12 bases remaining between them. The CDR3 DNA follows: TGCGCCAGCAGCTCCCTGACCGGGAATGAGCAGTTCTTC. Translated, it gives CASSSLTGNEQFF.